A single sample is the source of the 32 T cell receptor beta chains below, sequenced in a study of cytomegalovirus exposure and HLA in healthy donors. Use of 60 Vbeta and 13 Jbeta primers characterized the PCR. The protocol was immunoSEQ multiplex PCR, while the TCRdb copy is restricted to in-frame clones and leaves out a portion. The sample table includes roughly 200,000 clones. The sequenced material came from PBMCs. All receptors derive from a girl aged 2-10 years in good health and CMV-seropositive.

The chain uses TRBV6-5 and TRBJ2-2, with 7 bases identical to TRBD1. Per germline, CDR1 MNHEY and CDR2 SVGAGI. This CDR3 comprises 14 residues. V lost 6 bases to trimming and J lost 7 bases; unmatched junction nucleotides: 8. CDR3 sequence reads: CASRPLDRDGELFF. CDR3 nucleotide sequence: TGTGCCAGCAGACCCCTAGACAGGGACGGGGAGCTGTTTTTT.

The J gene is TRBJ1-1, the V gene TRBV5-1; D is undetermined. The V end lost 4 bases, the J end lost 7 bases, and 20 bases lay between the germline ends. Germline V gene lookup returns CDR1 SGHRS and CDR2 YFSETQ. This CDR3 is 15 amino acids long. The CDR3, as DNA: TGCGCCAGCAGCCCTACTATAGGCCGGCAATTTGAAGCTTTCTTT. Its protein product is CASSPTIGRQFEAFF.

This chain uses TRBV4-1 with TRBJ1-5; 9 bases align to TRBD1. Germline V gene lookup returns CDR1 MGHRA and CDR2 YSYEKL. CDR3 length equals 15 residues. J was trimmed by 7 bases and V by 4 bases; bases with no gene match: 8. The CDR3: CASSLGTGFGQPQHF. CDR3 in DNA: TGCGCCAGCAGCCTCGGGACAGGGTTCGGGCAGCCCCAGCATTTT.

The J gene is TRBJ1-6, the V gene TRBV6-5, with D uncertain. V lost 6 bases, J lost 0 bases, and 3 bases lay in between. Germline V lookup: CDR1 MNHEY, CDR2 SVGAGI. The CDR3 is made up of 13 amino acids. This CDR3 is CASRSSYNSPLHF. CDR3 nucleotides: TGTGCCAGCAGGAGCTCCTATAATTCACCCCTCCACTTT.

V usage is TRBV30 and J usage is TRBJ1-2; no firm D call. The CDR3 consists of 12 residues. Germline CDR1 and CDR2: GTSNPN and SVGIG (reference sequence). Trimming took off 7 bases at V and 4 bases at J, with 13 bases between the two ends. The CDR3 region is CASPEVPYGYTF. The CDR3 DNA reads as TGTGCCTCCCCTGAGGTACCCTATGGCTACACCTTC.

The chain recombines TRBV27 with TRBJ1-6, with D possibly being TRBD1 (5 bases). The CDR3 contains 14 residues. Trimming cost V 6 bases and J 4 bases, with 10 bases left between them. The germline V gene has CDR1 MNHEY and CDR2 SMNVEV (reference sequence). CDR3 region: CASRERGYNSPLHF. DNA of the CDR3: TGTGCCAGCAGAGAACGGGGGTATAATTCACCCCTCCACTTT.

The rearrangement links TRBV19 to TRBJ2-7; 7 bases agree with TRBD2. Germline V gene sequence: CDR1 LNHDA, CDR2 SQIVND (reference sequence). Losses at the gene ends were 1 base for V and 5 bases for J; bases not matched to a gene: 5. This CDR3 is built from 14 residues. This CDR3 is CASSIAPAGHEQYF. In DNA form, the CDR3 reads TGTGCCAGTAGTATAGCCCCAGCGGGGCACGAGCAGTACTTC.

The chain links TRBV7-2 to TRBJ2-1; weak D call: TRBD2 (6 bases). The ends were cut back, 5 bases at V and 2 bases at J, with 13 bases in the middle. The CDR3 covers 15 residues. CDR1 is SGHTA, CDR2 FQGNSA, per germline. In DNA, the CDR3 is TGTGCCAGCAGCACCTCGGGACTGACCTACAATGAGCAGTTCTTC. Its translation: CASSTSGLTYNEQFF.

This rearrangement joins TRBV15 to TRBJ2-2; 13 bases are shared with TRBD2. CDR3 length equals 16 residues. V lost 4 bases, J lost 5 bases, and 4 bases stayed unmatched. Germline V gives CDR1 LNHNV, CDR2 YYDKDF (reference sequence). CDR3 in amino acids: CATSTKGLAGTGELFF. CDR3 in DNA: TGTGCCACCAGCACAAAGGGACTAGCGGGAACCGGGGAGCTGTTTTTT.

The chain is built from TRBV20-1 and TRBJ1-1, with D maybe TRBD1 (5 bases). CDR3 length: 11 amino acids. CDR1 and CDR2 (germline): DFQATT, SNEGSKA (reference sequence). V lost 0 bases and J lost 9, with 8 bases in between. The CDR3, as DNA: TGCAGTGCTAGAGATGACAGACAAGCTTTCTTT. This sequence encodes CSARDDRQAFF.

The rearrangement links TRBV6-6 to TRBJ2-5; 12 bases align to TRBD2. The CDR3 totals 15 residues. Germline values: CDR1 MNHNY, CDR2 SVGAGI (reference sequence). J lost 4 bases, V lost 6 bases, and 6 bases had no gene match. CDR3 coding DNA: TGTGCCAGCAGGACGACTAGCGGGAGACCAGAGACCCAGTACTTC. As protein: CASRTTSGRPETQYF.

V usage is TRBV11-2 and J usage is TRBJ2-3; D possibly corresponds to TRBD2 (7 bases). The V end was cut by 2 bases, the J end by 6 bases, with 21 bases between. The germline V gene has CDR1 SGHAT and CDR2 FQNNGV. The CDR3 spans 17 residues. CDR3 residues: CASSLSVLGGGRDTQYF. CDR3 sequence (DNA): TGTGCCAGCAGCTTATCTGTCCTGGGCGGGGGCCGGGATACGCAGTATTTT.

This chain links TRBV7-3 with TRBJ1-1; D perhaps matches TRBD1 (6 bases). V dropped 4 bases and J dropped 0 bases, with 12 bases sitting between them. This CDR3 is built from 15 residues. Looked up from germline, CDR1 is SGHTA and CDR2 is FQGTGA. The CDR3 here is CASSSTTGLNTEAFF. The CDR3 nucleotides read TGTGCCAGCAGCTCGACGACAGGCCTGAACACTGAAGCTTTCTTT.

The CDR3 DNA reads as TGTGCCAGCAGTTTTTACACGATGAATGGCTACACCTTC. Translating gives CASSFYTMNGYTF. The chain carries TRBV28 and TRBJ1-2; D is ambiguous. CDR3 length: 13 amino acids. The ends were cut back, 3 bases at V and 6 bases at J, with 11 bases in the middle. Germline-derived CDR1 and CDR2 are MDHEN and SYDVKM.

V and J are TRBV28 and TRBJ2-2, with 7 bases identical to TRBD1. This CDR3 has 15 residues. The germline gives CDR1 MDHEN, CDR2 SYDVKM. V trimming: 5 bases; J trimming: 2 bases; junction bases outside the gene matches: 5. Here the CDR3 reads CASSPGQSNTGELFF. The CDR3 nucleotides are TGTGCCAGCAGTCCGGGACAGAGCAACACCGGGGAGCTGTTTTTT.

The rearrangement uses TRBV5-1 and TRBJ2-3; D remains unclear. The CDR3 is made up of 15 amino acids. Trimming removed 0 bases from V and 4 bases from J, with 12 bases in between. Germline V lookup: CDR1 SGHRS, CDR2 YFSETQ. The CDR3 loop is CASSLAGWLSDTQYF. The CDR3 nucleotides read TGCGCCAGCAGCTTGGCGGGTTGGCTCTCAGATACGCAGTATTTT.

This rearrangement joins TRBV9 to TRBJ2-6, with 7 bases lining up with TRBD1. Per the germline V gene, CDR1 is SGDLS and CDR2 is YYNGEE. CDR3 length: 22 residues. V lost 3 bases and J lost 0; bases outside the gene matches: 21. In DNA, the CDR3 is TGTGCCAGCAGCGGACACCCCGGGACAGAACTCGAGGGATTCTCTGGGGCCAACGTCCTGACTTTC. Amino acids: CASSGHPGTELEGFSGANVLTF.

The chain uses TRBV27 and TRBJ1-3; the D gene is possibly TRBD1 (5 bases). Between the trimmed V and J ends, which lost 7 bases and 0 bases, there was a span of 16 bases. Germline loops: CDR1 MNHEY, CDR2 SMNVEV (reference sequence). The CDR3 contains 16 residues. The CDR3 reads CASMGIRGDSGNTIYF. CDR3 in DNA: TGTGCCAGCATGGGCATTAGGGGCGACTCTGGAAACACCATATATTTT.

V gene TRBV7-9 combines with J gene TRBJ2-7; TRBD1 matches 7 bases. V dropped 5 bases and J dropped 3; count of bases not matched to a gene: 13. Germline loops: CDR1 SEHNR, CDR2 FQNEAQ (reference sequence). The CDR3 contains 16 residues. The CDR3 loop reads CASSGRTGVASYEQYF. The CDR3 DNA reads as TGTGCCAGCAGCGGCAGAACAGGGGTGGCGAGCTACGAGCAGTACTTC.

The chain links TRBV7-9 to TRBJ2-5, with D possibly matching TRBD1 (6 bases). The J call may be mistaken, given a closer DNA end match to TRBJ2-7. This CDR3 has 15 amino acids. The V gene's germline CDR1 is SEHNR and CDR2 FQNEAQ (reference sequence). CDR3 sequence: CASSLGVGAPYEQYF. The CDR3 DNA reads as TGTGCCAGCAGCTTAGGGGTGGGGGCCCCCTACGAGCAGTACTTC.

The V gene is TRBV28, the J gene TRBJ2-7, with D possibly being TRBD2 (5 bases). CDR3 length: 15 residues. The V and J ends lost 6 bases and 0 bases respectively, with 15 bases between them. Looked up from germline, CDR1 is MDHEN and CDR2 is SYDVKM. The CDR3 DNA sequence: TGTGCCAGCAGCCTCAGCCGTGACTACTCCTACGAGCAGTACTTC. This codes for CASSLSRDYSYEQYF.

This chain joins TRBV27 and TRBJ2-5; D remains ambiguous. The germline V gene has CDR1 MNHEY and CDR2 SMNVEV (reference sequence). The CDR3 extends over 14 amino acids. The V gene lost 5 bases and the J gene lost 5 bases, with 15 bases spanning the gap. CDR3 DNA: TGTGCCAGCAGTCCTCTGGGCAGTGAGGAGACCCAGTACTTC. This gives the protein CASSPLGSEETQYF.

The J gene is TRBJ1-1, the V gene TRBV19; 8 bases fit TRBD1. This CDR3 contains 16 residues. Germline trimming cut 4 bases from V and 0 bases from J; bases unmatched to any gene: 7. CDR1 LNHDA and CDR2 SQIVND come from the germline V gene (reference sequence). In DNA, the CDR3 is TGTGCCAGTAGTACAGGGGGCGCGTTAATGAACACTGAAGCTTTCTTT. Its translation is CASSTGGALMNTEAFF.

The rearrangement uses TRBV28 and TRBJ2-5, with D perhaps TRBD2 (7 bases). The CDR3 spans 15 residues. Germline-derived CDR1 and CDR2 are MDHEN and SYDVKM. Trimming took 6 bases from V and 5 from J, leaving 19 bases between them. CDR3 DNA sequence: TGTGCCAGCAGCCCGCAGGGGAACGGGAGGGAGACCCAGTACTTC. It yields the protein CASSPQGNGRETQYF.

The chain is built from TRBV6-5 and TRBJ1-5; possible D gene TRBD1, 6 bases. In germline, CDR1 is MNHEY, CDR2 SVGAGI. This CDR3 contains 13 residues. Trimming shortened V by 5 bases and J by 8 bases, and 13 bases separated the two germline ends. CDR3 sequence: CASSPGAGEPQHF. The CDR3 bases are TGTGCCAGCAGTCCAGGGGCCGGGGAGCCCCAGCATTTT.

The chain is built from TRBV18 and TRBJ2-1, with 12 bases identical to TRBD2. V shed 0 bases, J shed 7 bases, and the junction held 7 bases outside the gene matches. Germline CDR1 is KGHSH and CDR2 is LQKENI. The CDR3 totals 17 residues. The CDR3 sequence: CASSPPGLAGGMNEQFF. The CDR3 DNA is TGTGCCAGCTCACCACCGGGCCTAGCGGGAGGGATGAATGAGCAGTTCTTC.

The chain links TRBV7-9 to TRBJ2-2; the match to TRBD2 covers 8 bases. Per germline, CDR1 SEHNR and CDR2 FQNEAQ (reference sequence). Trimming cost V 3 bases and J 6 bases; bases outside gene matches: 6. CDR3 length: 15 amino acids. In DNA, the CDR3 is TGTGCCAGCAGCTTGAGCGGGAGAGGACCCGGGGAGCTGTTTTTT. As protein: CASSLSGRGPGELFF.

The rearrangement links TRBV28 to TRBJ2-7; 10 positions agree with TRBD1. V shed 7 bases and J 3 bases; nucleotides not matched to a gene: 6. The CDR3 covers 14 residues. Per germline, CDR1 MDHEN and CDR2 SYDVKM. CDR3 nucleotides: TGTGCCAGCACCGGGACAGGGGCACACTACGAGCAGTACTTC. As protein: CASTGTGAHYEQYF.

About this clone itself: The sample has other DNA sequences that encode this CDR3 too. The chain employs TRBV5-1 and TRBJ2-5; D is ambiguous. The CDR3 totals 11 residues. Per the germline V gene, CDR1 is SGHRS and CDR2 is YFSETQ. The V end was cut by 3 bases, the J end by 2 bases, with 2 bases between. DNA of the CDR3: TGCGCCAGCAGCTCTCAAGAGACCCAGTACTTC. This codes for CASSSQETQYF. Full variable domain (rest looked up from reference TRBV5-1 and TRBJ2-5): KAGVTQTPRYLIKTRGQQVTLSCSPISGHRSVSWYQQTPGQGLQFLFEYFSETQRNKGNFPGRFSGRQFSNSRSEMNVSTLELGDSALYLCASSSQETQYFGPGTRLLVL.

V usage is TRBV6-1 and J usage is TRBJ2-1; 7 bases agree with TRBD2. CDR3 length: 16 residues. V shed 0 bases and J 2 bases; nucleotides not matched to a gene: 4. CDR1 and CDR2 from the germline V gene are MNHNS and SASEGT. CDR3: CASSEARDYTYNEQFF. The CDR3 nucleotides are TGTGCCAGCAGTGAAGCGCGGGACTACACCTACAATGAGCAGTTCTTC.

V is TRBV10-1 and J is TRBJ1-6; no definite D call. From germline, CDR1 is WNHNN and CDR2 SYGVQD (reference sequence). The V and J ends lost 3 bases and 5 bases respectively, with 8 bases between them. This CDR3 has 14 residues. This CDR3 reads CASSDPGNNSPLHF. In DNA form, the CDR3 reads TGCGCCAGCAGTGATCCGGGAAATAATTCACCCCTCCACTTT.

The chain recombines TRBV5-1 with TRBJ2-3; 12 positions match TRBD2. Germline V lookup: CDR1 SGHRS, CDR2 YFSETQ. The CDR3 runs to 16 residues. Trimming cost V 2 bases and J 3 bases; bases outside gene matches: 4. CDR3 amino acids: CASSLPLAGGTDTQYF. CDR3 coding DNA: TGCGCCAGCAGCTTACCACTAGCGGGAGGAACAGATACGCAGTATTTT.